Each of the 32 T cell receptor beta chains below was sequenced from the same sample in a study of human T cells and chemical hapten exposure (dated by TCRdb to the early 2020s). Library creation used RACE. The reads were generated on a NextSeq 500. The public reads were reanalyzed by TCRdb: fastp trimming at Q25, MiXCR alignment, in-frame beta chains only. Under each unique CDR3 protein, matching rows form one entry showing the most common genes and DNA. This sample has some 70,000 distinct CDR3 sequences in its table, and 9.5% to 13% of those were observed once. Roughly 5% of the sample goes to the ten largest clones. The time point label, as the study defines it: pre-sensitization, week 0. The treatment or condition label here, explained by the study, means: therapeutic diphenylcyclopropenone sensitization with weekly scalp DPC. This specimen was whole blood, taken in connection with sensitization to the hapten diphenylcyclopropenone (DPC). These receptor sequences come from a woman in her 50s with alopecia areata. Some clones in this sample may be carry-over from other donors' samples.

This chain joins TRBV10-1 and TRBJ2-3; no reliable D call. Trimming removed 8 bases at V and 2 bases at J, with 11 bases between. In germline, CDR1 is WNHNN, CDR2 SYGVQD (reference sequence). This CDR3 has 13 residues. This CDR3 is CASRQSATDTQYF. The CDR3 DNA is TGCGCCAGCCGACAATCGGCCACAGATACGCAGTATTTT.

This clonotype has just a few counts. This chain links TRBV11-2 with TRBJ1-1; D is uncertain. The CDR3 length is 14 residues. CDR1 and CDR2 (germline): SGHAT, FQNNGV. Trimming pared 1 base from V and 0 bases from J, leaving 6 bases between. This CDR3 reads CASSLGVLNTEAFF. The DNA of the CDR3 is TGTGCCAGCAGCTTAGGGGTTCTGAACACTGAAGCTTTCTTT.

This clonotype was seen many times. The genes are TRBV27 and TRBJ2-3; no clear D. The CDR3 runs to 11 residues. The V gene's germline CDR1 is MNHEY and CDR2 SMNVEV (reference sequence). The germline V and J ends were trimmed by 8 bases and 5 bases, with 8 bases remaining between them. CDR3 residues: CASGWKDTQYF. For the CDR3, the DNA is TGTGCCAGCGGGTGGAAAGATACGCAGTATTTT.

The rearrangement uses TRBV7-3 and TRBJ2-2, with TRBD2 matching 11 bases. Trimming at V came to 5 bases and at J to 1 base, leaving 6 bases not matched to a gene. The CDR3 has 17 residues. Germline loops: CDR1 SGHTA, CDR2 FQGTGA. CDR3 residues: CASSRGTSGMNTGELFF. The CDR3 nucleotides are TGTGCCAGCAGCCGAGGGACTAGCGGCATGAACACCGGGGAGCTGTTTTTT.

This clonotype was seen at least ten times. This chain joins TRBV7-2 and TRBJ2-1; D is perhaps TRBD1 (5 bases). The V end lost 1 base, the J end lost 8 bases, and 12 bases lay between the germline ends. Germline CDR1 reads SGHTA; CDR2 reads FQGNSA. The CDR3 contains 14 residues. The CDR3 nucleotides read TGTGCCAGCAGCTTAGTAGCAGGGATGGATGAGCAGTTCTTC. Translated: CASSLVAGMDEQFF.

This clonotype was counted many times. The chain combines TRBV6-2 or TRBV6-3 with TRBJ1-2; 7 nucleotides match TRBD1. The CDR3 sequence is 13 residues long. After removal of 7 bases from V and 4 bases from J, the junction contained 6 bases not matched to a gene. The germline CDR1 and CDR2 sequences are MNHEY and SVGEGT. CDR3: CASNIGTVYGYTF. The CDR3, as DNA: TGTGCCAGCAACATCGGGACAGTCTATGGCTACACCTTC.

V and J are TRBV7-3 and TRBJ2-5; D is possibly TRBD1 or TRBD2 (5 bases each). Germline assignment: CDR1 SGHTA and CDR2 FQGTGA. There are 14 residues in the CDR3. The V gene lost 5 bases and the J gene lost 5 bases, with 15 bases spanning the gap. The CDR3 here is CASSRDGLSETQYF. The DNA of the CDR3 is TGTGCCAGCAGCCGGGACGGACTTTCGGAGACCCAGTACTTC.

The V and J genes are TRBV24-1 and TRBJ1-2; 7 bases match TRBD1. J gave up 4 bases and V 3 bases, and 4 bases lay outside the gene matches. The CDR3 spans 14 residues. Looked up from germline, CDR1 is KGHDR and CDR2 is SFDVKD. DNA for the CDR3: TGTGCCACCAGTGATCCGACAGGGTCCTATGGCTACACCTTC. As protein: CATSDPTGSYGYTF.

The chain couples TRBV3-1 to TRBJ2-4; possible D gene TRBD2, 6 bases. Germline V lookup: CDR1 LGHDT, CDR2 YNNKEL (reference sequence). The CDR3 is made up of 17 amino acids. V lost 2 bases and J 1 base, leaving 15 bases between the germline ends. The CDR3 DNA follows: TGTGCCAGCAGCCAAATTTCCGGAGGGGCGGCCAAAAACATTCAGTACTTC. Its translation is CASSQISGGAAKNIQYF.

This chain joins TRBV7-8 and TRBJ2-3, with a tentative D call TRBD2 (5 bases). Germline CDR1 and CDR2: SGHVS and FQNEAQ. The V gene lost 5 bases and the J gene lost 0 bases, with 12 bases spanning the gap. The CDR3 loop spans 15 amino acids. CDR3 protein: CASSPPRLSTDTQYF. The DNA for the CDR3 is TGTGCCAGCAGCCCGCCCCGACTAAGCACAGATACGCAGTATTTT.

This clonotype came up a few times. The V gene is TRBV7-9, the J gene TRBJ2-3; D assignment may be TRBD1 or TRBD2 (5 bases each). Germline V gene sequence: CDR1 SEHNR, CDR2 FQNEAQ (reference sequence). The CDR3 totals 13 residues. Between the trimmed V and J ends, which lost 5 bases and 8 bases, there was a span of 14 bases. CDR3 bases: TGTGCCAGCAGCCCAGACTGGGGGAGTACGCAGTATTTT. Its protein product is CASSPDWGSTQYF.

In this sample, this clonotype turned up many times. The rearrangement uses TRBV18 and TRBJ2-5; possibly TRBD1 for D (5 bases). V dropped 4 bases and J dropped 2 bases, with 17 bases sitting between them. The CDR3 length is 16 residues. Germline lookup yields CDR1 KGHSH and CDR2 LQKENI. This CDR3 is CASSLIIRANQETQYF. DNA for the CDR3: TGTGCCAGCTCACTCATCATCAGGGCCAATCAAGAGACCCAGTACTTC.

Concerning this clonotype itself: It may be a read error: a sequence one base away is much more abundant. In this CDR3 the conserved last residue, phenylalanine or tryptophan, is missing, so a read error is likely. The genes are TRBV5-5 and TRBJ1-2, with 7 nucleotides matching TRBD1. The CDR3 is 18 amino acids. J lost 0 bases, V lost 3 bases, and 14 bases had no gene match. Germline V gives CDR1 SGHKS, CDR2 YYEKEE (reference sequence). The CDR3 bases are TGTGCCAGCAGCTCCGAAGCCCCTGGGACAGCGGCTAACTATGGCTACACCTTG. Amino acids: CASSSEAPGTAANYGYTL.

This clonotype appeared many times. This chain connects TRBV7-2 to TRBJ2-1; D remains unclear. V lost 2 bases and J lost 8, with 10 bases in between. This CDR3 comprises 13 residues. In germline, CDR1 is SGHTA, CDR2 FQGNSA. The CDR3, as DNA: TGTGCCAGCAGCTTAACCCGGTCGGATGAGCAGTTCTTC. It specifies CASSLTRSDEQFF.

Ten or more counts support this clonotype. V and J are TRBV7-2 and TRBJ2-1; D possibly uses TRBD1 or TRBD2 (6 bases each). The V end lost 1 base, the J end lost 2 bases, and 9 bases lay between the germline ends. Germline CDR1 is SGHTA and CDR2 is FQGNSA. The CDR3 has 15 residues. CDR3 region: CASSLGGATYNEQFF. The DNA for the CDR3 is TGTGCCAGCAGCTTAGGGGGGGCTACCTACAATGAGCAGTTCTTC.

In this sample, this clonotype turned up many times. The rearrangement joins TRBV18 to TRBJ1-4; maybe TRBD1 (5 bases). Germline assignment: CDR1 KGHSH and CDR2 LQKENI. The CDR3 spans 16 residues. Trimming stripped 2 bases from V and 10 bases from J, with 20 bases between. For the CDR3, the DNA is TGTGCCAGCTCACCAACTTCAGGACAAGGGGTAGGAAAACTGTTTTTT. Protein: CASSPTSGQGVGKLFF.

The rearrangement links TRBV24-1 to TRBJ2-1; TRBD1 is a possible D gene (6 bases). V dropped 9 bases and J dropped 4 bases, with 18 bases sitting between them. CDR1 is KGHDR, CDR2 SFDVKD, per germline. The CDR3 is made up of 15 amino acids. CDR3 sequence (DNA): TGTGCCACCGGAGAAGACAGGCCCGTATACAATGAGCAGTTCTTC. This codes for CATGEDRPVYNEQFF.

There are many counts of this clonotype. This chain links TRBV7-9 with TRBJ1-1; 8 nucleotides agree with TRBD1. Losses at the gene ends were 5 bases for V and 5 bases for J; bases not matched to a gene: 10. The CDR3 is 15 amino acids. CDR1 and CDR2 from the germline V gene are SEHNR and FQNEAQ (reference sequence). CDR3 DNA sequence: TGTGCCAGCAGCCCAGTGGTCAGGGGGCAAACTGAAGCTTTCTTT. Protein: CASSPVVRGQTEAFF.

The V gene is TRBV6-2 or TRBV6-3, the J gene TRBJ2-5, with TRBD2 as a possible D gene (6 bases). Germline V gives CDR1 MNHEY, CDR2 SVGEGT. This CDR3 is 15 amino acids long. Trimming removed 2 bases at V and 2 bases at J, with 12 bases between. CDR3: CASSYAGLTQETQYF. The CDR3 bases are TGTGCCAGCAGTTACGCGGGACTTACGCAAGAGACCCAGTACTTC.

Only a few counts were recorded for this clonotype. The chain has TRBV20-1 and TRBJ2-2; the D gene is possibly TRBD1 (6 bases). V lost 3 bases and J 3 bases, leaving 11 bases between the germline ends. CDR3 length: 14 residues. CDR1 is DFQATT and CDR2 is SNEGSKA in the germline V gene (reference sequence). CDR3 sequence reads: CSASMGADTGELFF. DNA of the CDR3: TGCAGTGCTAGCATGGGGGCGGACACCGGGGAGCTGTTTTTT.

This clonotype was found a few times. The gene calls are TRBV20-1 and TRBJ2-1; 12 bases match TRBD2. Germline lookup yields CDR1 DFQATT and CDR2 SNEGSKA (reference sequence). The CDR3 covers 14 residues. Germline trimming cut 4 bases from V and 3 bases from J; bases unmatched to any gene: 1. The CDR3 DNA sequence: TGCAGTGCTACGACTAGCGGGGGCTACAATGAGCAGTTCTTC. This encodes CSATTSGGYNEQFF.

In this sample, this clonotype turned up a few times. CDR3 nucleotides: TGCGCCAGCAGCCAAGACTGGTCGAACACTGAAGCTTTCTTT. This encodes CASSQDWSNTEAFF. The genes are TRBV4-3 and TRBJ1-1; D gene uncertain. The CDR3 runs 14 residues. Germline V gives CDR1 LGHNA, CDR2 YSLEER. The V end lost 0 bases, the J end lost 1 base, and 6 bases lay between the germline ends.

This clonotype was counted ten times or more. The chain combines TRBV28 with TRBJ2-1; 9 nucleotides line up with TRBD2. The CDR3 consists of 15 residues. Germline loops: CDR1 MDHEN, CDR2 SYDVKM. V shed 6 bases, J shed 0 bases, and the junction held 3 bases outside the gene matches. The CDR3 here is CASSLSGSSYNEQFF. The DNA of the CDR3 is TGTGCCAGCAGCCTTAGCGGGAGCTCCTACAATGAGCAGTTCTTC.

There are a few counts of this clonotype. CDR3 protein: CASSLSGGEYYGYTF. The CDR3 DNA reads TGCGCCAGCAGCTTGTCAGGGGGCGAGTACTATGGCTACACCTTC. The V call is TRBV5-1, the J call TRBJ1-2; TRBD1 aligns across 8 bases. The CDR3 consists of 15 residues. CDR1 SGHRS and CDR2 YFSETQ come from the germline V gene. The junction had 5 bases not matched to a gene; V was cut back by 1 base and J by 3 bases.

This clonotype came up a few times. The CDR3 DNA sequence: TGTGCCTGGAGTGCCCCTTGGGGGGGCCGTTTGAACACTGAAGCTTTCTTT. Its translation is CAWSAPWGGRLNTEAFF. This chain joins TRBV30 and TRBJ1-1, with a possible D match to TRBD1 (6 bases). Deletions cut 1 base from V and 0 bases from J, with 18 bases between. Germline V gene data show CDR1 as GTSNPN and CDR2 as SVGIG (reference sequence). This CDR3 region has 17 residues.

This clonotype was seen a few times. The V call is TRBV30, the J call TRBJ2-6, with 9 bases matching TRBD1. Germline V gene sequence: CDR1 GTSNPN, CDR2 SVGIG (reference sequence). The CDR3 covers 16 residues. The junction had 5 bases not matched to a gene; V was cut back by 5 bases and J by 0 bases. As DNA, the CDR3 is TGTGCCTGGCGGAAGACAGGGGGCTCTGGGGCCAACGTCCTGACTTTC. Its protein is CAWRKTGGSGANVLTF.

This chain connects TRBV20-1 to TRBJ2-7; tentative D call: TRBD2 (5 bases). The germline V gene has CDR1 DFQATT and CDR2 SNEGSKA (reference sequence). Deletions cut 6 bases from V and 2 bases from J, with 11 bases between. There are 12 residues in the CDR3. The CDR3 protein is CSARTGTYEQYF. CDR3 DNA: TGCAGTGCGAGGACGGGGACCTACGAGCAGTACTTC.

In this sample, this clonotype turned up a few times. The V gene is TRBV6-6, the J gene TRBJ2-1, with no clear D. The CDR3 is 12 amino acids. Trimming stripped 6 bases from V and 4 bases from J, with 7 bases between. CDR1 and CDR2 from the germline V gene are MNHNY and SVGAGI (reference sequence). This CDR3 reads CASSRPYNEQFF. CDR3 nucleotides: TGTGCCAGCAGCCGACCTTACAATGAGCAGTTCTTC.

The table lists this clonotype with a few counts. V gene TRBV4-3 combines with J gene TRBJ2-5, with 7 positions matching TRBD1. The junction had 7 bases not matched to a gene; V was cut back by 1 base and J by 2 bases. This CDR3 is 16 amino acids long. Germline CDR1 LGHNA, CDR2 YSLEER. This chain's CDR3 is CASSQGLGTVQETQYF. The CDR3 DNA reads TGCGCCAGCAGCCAAGGGCTCGGGACAGTACAAGAGACCCAGTACTTC.

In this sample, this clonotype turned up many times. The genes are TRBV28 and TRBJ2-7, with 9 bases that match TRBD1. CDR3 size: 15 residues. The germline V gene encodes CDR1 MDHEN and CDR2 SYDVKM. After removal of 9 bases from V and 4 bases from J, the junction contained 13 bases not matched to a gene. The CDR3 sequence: CASHTTGTGMYEQYF. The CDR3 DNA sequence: TGTGCCAGTCACACTACCGGGACAGGGATGTACGAGCAGTACTTC. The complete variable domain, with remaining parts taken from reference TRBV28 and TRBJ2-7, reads DVKVTQSSRYLVKRTGEKVFLECVQDMDHENMFWYRQDPGLGLRLIYFSYDVKMKEKGDIPEGYSVSREKKERFSLILESASTNQTSMYLCASHTTGTGMYEQYFGPGTRLTVT.

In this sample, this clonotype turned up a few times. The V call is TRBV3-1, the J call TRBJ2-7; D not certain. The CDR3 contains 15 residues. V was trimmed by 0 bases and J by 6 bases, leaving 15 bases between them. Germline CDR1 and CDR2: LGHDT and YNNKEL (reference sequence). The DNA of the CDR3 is TGTGCCAGCAGCCAAGATCTGGGTACGCCCCGCGAGCAGTACTTC. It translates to CASSQDLGTPREQYF.

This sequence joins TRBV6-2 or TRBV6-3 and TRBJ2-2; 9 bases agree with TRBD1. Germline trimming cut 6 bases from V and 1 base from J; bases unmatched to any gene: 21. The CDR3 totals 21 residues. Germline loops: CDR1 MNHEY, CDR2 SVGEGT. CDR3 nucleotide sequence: TGTGCCAGCAGACACGTCCCGGGACAGGGAACCCTTGTCTGGAACACCGGGGAGCTGTTTTTT. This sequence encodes CASRHVPGQGTLVWNTGELFF.